This TCR beta chain was sequenced in a study of CD8 T cells in ankylosing spondylitis. Whole-study findings and limits: Reactive arthritis synovial fluid and blood were previously reported to contain some motif variants.

The V end was cut by 3 bases, the J end by 1 base, with 5 bases between. Germline V lookup: CDR1 KGHSH, CDR2 LQKENI. The CDR3 is made up of 13 amino acids. This clonotype was seen at least ten times. Its cognate antigen is unknown. TCRdb recomputed calls from the 5' RACE reads with MiXCR, one row per CDR3 protein. The sample carries roughly 69,000 distinct CDR3 sequences, roughly 5.2% recorded once. V is TRBV18 and J is TRBJ2-3; D is undetermined. The sequenced material came from blood, either unsorted or a sorted T cell fraction (not recorded which). The TCR comes from a male donor with ankylosing spondylitis or in good health (not recorded which). DNA for the CDR3: TGTGCCAGCTCACCCCCAGGCACAGATACGCAGTATTTT. It translates to CASSPPGTDTQYF.